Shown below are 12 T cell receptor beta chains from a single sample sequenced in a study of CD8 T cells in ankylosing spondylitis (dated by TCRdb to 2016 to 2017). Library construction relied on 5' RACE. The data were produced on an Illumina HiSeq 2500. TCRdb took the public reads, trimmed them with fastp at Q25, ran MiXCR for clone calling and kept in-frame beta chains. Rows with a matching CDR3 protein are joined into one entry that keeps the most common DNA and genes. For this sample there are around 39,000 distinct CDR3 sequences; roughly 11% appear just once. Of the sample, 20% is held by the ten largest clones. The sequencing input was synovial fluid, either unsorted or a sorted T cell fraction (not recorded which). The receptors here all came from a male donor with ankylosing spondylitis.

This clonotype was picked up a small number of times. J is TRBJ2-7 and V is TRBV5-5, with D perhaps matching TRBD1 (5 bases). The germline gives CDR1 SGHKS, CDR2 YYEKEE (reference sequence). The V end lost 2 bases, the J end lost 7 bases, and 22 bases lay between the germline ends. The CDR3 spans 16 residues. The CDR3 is CASSLLPPGPKGEQYF. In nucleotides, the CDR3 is TGTGCCAGCAGCTTATTGCCCCCGGGCCCCAAGGGGGAGCAGTACTTC.

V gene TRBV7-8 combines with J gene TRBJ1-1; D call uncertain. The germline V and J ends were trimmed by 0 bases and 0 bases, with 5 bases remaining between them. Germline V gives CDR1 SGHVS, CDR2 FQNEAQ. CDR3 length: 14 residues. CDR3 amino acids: CASSLAGMNTEAFF. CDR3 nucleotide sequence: TGTGCCAGCAGCTTAGCGGGGATGAACACTGAAGCTTTCTTT.

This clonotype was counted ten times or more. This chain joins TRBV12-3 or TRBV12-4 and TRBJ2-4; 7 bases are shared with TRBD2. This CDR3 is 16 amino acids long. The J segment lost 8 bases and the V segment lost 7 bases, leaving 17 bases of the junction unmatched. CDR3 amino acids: CASTIMGRTSWDIQYF. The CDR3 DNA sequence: TGTGCCAGCACTATAATGGGCCGGACTAGTTGGGACATTCAGTACTTC.

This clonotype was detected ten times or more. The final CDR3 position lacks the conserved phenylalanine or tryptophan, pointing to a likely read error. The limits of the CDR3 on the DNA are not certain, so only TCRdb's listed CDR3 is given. Here the CDR3 reads CASSFMGQVNFCL. The chain has TRBV28 and TRBJ2-1; TRBD1 is taken as the D call from the table, unchecked against the DNA. The CDR3 length is 13 residues, termini included. Germline CDR1 MDHEN, CDR2 SYDVKM.

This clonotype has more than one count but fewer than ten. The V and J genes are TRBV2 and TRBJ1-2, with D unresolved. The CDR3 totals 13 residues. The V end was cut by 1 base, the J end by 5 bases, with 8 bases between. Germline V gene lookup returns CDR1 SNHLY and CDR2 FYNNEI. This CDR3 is CASSEGLQYGYTF. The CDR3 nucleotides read TGTGCCAGCAGTGAAGGGCTGCAGTATGGCTACACCTTC. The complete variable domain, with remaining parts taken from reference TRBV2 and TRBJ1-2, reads EPEVTQTPSHQVTQMGQEVILRCVPISNHLYFYWYRQILGQKVEFLVSFYNNEISEKSEIFDDQFSVERPDGSNFTLKIRSTKLEDSAMYFCASSEGLQYGYTFGSGTRLTVV.

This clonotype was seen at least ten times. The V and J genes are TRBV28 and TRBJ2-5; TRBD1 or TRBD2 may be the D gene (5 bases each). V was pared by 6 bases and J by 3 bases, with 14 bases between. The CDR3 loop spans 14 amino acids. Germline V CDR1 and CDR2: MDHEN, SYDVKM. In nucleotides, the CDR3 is TGTGCCAGCAGCGCTACGCTGGGGGAAGAGACCCAGTACTTC. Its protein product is CASSATLGEETQYF. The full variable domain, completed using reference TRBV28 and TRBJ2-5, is DVKVTQSSRYLVKRTGEKVFLECVQDMDHENMFWYRQDPGLGLRLIYFSYDVKMKEKGDIPEGYSVSREKKERFSLILESASTNQTSMYLCASSATLGEETQYFGPGTRLLVL.

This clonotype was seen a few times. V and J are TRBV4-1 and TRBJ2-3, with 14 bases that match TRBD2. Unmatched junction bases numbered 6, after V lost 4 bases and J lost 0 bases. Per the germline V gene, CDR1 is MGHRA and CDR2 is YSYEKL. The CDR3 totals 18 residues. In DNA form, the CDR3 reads TGCGCCAGCAGCCCAAGCGGGACTAGCGGGAGAAGCACAGATACGCAGTATTTT. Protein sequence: CASSPSGTSGRSTDTQYF.

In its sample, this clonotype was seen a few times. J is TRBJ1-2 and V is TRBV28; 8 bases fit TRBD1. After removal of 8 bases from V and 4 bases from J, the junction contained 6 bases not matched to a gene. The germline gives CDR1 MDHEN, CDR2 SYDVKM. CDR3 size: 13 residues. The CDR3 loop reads CASWDRPSYGYTF. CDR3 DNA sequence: TGTGCCAGCTGGGACAGGCCCTCCTATGGCTACACCTTC.

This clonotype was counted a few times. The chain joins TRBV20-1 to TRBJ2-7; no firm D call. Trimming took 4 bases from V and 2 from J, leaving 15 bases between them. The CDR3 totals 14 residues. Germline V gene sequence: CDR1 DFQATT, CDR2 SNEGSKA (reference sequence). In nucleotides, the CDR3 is TGCAGTGCTATTCCCCGGAGAATTCCCTACGAGCAGTACTTC. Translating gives CSAIPRRIPYEQYF.

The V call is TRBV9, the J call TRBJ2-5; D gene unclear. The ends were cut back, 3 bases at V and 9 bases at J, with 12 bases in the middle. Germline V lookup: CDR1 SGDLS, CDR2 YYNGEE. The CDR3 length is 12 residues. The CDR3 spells CASSGVAHSQYF. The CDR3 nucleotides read TGTGCCAGCAGCGGGGTCGCCCACTCCCAGTACTTC.

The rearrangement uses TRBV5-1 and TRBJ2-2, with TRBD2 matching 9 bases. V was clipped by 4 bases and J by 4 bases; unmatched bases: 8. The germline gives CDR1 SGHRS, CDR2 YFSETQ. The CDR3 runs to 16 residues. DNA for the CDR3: TGCGCCAGCAGCGGGGGACTAGCCCCGGGCACCGGGGAGCTGTTTTTT. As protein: CASSGGLAPGTGELFF.

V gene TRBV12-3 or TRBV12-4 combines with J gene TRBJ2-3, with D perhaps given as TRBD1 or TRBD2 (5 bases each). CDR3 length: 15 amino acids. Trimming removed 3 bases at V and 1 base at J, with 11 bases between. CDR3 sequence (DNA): TGTGCCAGCAGTTTGGTCCGGGACGGCACAGATACGCAGTATTTT. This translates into CASSLVRDGTDTQYF.